The next 17 T cell receptor beta chains were all read from a single sample in a study of CD8 T cells in ankylosing spondylitis. Using its own MiXCR run on the 5' RACE reads, TCRdb lists one record per CDR3 protein. The table includes about 160,000 distinct CDR3 sequences, around 8.9% detected once. Specimen: blood, either unsorted or a sorted T cell fraction (not recorded which). These receptors came from a female donor with ankylosing spondylitis or in good health (not recorded which).

This clonotype came up many times. The CDR3 reads CASRPSSRGGEQYF. For the CDR3, the DNA is TGTGCCAGCAGGCCAAGCAGCAGGGGCGGCGAGCAGTACTTC. The chain joins TRBV28 to TRBJ2-7; D might be TRBD1 (6 bases). The V end lost 6 bases, the J end lost 6 bases, and 18 bases lay between the germline ends. Germline assignment: CDR1 MDHEN and CDR2 SYDVKM. There are 14 residues in the CDR3.

This clonotype came up a few times. The chain links TRBV7-6 to TRBJ2-3; 9 nucleotides agree with TRBD2. Germline V lookup: CDR1 SGHVS, CDR2 FNYEAQ. Trimming removed 5 bases from V and 5 bases from J; junction bases left unmatched: 11. This CDR3 comprises 16 residues. CDR3 sequence reads: CASSPLAGGPLDTQYF. Written as DNA, the CDR3 is TGTGCCAGCAGCCCGCTGGCGGGAGGGCCGTTAGATACGCAGTATTTT.

V is TRBV24-1 and J is TRBJ2-2, with TRBD1 identical over 8 bases. Germline trimming cut 9 bases from V and 4 bases from J; bases unmatched to any gene: 3. The CDR3 spans 13 residues. CDR1 is KGHDR and CDR2 is SFDVKD in the germline V gene. CDR3 residues: CATGQGGTGELFF. DNA of the CDR3: TGTGCCACCGGACAGGGCGGCACCGGGGAGCTGTTTTTT.

This sequence joins TRBV7-9 and TRBJ2-7; the match to TRBD1 covers 8 bases. The CDR3 runs 15 residues. Germline values: CDR1 SEHNR, CDR2 FQNEAQ (reference sequence). V shed 5 bases and J 6 bases; nucleotides not matched to a gene: 12. The CDR3 here is CASSVYRGEDREQYF. CDR3 bases: TGTGCCAGCAGCGTATACAGGGGGGAGGATCGCGAGCAGTACTTC.

There are a few counts of this clonotype. V is TRBV6-2 or TRBV6-3 and J is TRBJ2-7; TRBD2 matches 10 bases. Looked up from germline, CDR1 is MNHEY and CDR2 is SVGEGT. Trimming at V came to 5 bases and at J to 1 base, leaving 8 bases not matched to a gene. The CDR3 contains 16 residues. CDR3 in DNA: TGTGCCAGCAGTCCCTCTCTAGCGGGAGTTTCCTACGAGCAGTACTTC. Encoded protein: CASSPSLAGVSYEQYF.

This clonotype was observed a few times. This chain uses TRBV24-1 with TRBJ1-2; 7 bases fit TRBD1. The CDR3 runs 15 residues. V shed 4 bases and J 8 bases; nucleotides not matched to a gene: 12. The V gene's germline CDR1 is KGHDR and CDR2 SFDVKD. CDR3 coding DNA: TGTGCCACCAGTGACCCCGACAGGGATTTTGGCGGCTACACCTTC. Translating gives CATSDPDRDFGGYTF.

This clonotype came up many times. The chain links TRBV9 to TRBJ2-2; TRBD2 matches at 15 bases. The CDR3 has 19 residues. Germline CDR1 and CDR2: SGDLS and YYNGEE. The V segment lost 0 bases and the J segment 5 bases; nucleotides outside the gene matches: 8. The CDR3 here is CASSVDGLAGGSETGELFF. The CDR3 bases are TGTGCCAGCAGCGTAGATGGACTAGCGGGAGGGTCAGAGACCGGGGAGCTGTTTTTT. The full variable domain, rest sourced from reference TRBV9 and TRBJ2-2, is DSGVTQTPKHLITATGQRVTLRCSPRSGDLSVYWYQQSLDQGLQFLIQYYNGEERAKGNILERFSAQQFPDLHSELNLSSLELGDSALYFCASSVDGLAGGSETGELFFGEGSRLTVL.

This clonotype was recorded a few times. The chain has TRBV12-3 or TRBV12-4 and TRBJ2-1, with 8 bases fitting TRBD2. The V gene end was trimmed by 7 bases and the J gene end by 2 bases; junction bases not matched to a gene: 7. This CDR3 has 15 residues. The CDR3 reads CASIPVAGTYNEQFF. CDR3 bases: TGTGCCAGCATCCCAGTAGCGGGGACCTACAATGAGCAGTTCTTC.

This clonotype occurred a few times. The chain has TRBV10-2 and TRBJ2-1; 10 bases are a match to TRBD2. V shed 0 bases and J 6 bases; nucleotides not matched to a gene: 2. Germline V lookup: CDR1 WSHSY, CDR2 SAAADI. CDR3 length equals 15 residues. The CDR3 DNA is TGCGCCAGCAGTGAGTCGAGCGGGAGGGCCAATGAGCAGTTCTTC. It yields the protein CASSESSGRANEQFF.

This clonotype was seen many times. The chain employs TRBV11-2 and TRBJ1-3; 8 nucleotides align to TRBD1. CDR1 is SGHAT and CDR2 is FQNNGV in the germline V gene. The CDR3 runs 19 residues. Trimming took 5 bases from V and 1 from J; bases not matched to a gene: 16. The CDR3: CASSPLMSGTGSSGNTIYF. In DNA, the CDR3 is TGTGCCAGCAGCCCCCTTATGTCCGGGACAGGATCATCTGGAAACACCATATATTTT. Complete variable domain (other parts from reference TRBV11-2 and TRBJ1-3): EAGVAQSPRYKIIEKRQSVAFWCNPISGHATLYWYQQILGQGPKLLIQFQNNGVVDDSQLPKDRFSAERLKGVDSTLKIQPAKLEDSAVYLCASSPLMSGTGSSGNTIYFGEGSWLTVV.

This chain links TRBV7-9 with TRBJ2-3; 7 bases are a match to TRBD2. V lost 5 bases, J lost 4 bases, and 9 bases stayed unmatched. The CDR3 runs 15 residues. The germline V gene has CDR1 SEHNR and CDR2 FQNEAQ (reference sequence). The CDR3 region is CASSGLAGASDTQYF. In nucleotides, the CDR3 is TGTGCCAGCAGCGGCCTGGCGGGAGCCTCAGATACGCAGTATTTT.

The chain couples TRBV6-5 to TRBJ2-4, with D maybe TRBD2 (5 bases). With 0 bases removed from V and 6 bases from J, the gap between germline ends came to 15 bases. There are 16 residues in the CDR3. Germline CDR1 reads MNHEY; CDR2 reads SVGAGI. CDR3 region: CASSYSIRPGLNIQYF. CDR3 nucleotide sequence: TGTGCCAGCAGTTACTCGATAAGGCCCGGACTAAACATTCAGTACTTC.

This clonotype occurred a few times. V is TRBV5-6 and J is TRBJ2-5; D gene ambiguous. V lost 3 bases and J 5 bases, leaving 11 bases between the germline ends. The CDR3 has 13 residues. Germline V gives CDR1 SGHDT, CDR2 YYEEEE. CDR3 residues: CASSSLLPETQYF. The CDR3, as DNA: TGTGCCAGCAGCTCGTTATTACCGGAGACCCAGTACTTC.

The table lists this clonotype with a few counts. V and J are TRBV9 and TRBJ2-1, with D uncertain. CDR1 is SGDLS and CDR2 is YYNGEE in the germline V gene. The CDR3 has 12 residues. Trimming stripped 0 bases from V and 8 bases from J, with 6 bases between. For the CDR3, the DNA is TGTGCCAGCAGCGTAGGGGCCGATGAGCAGTTCTTC. This encodes CASSVGADEQFF.

The genes are TRBV13 and TRBJ2-4; D gene unclear. From germline, CDR1 is PRHDT and CDR2 FYEKMQ (reference sequence). V lost 3 bases and J 7 bases, leaving 10 bases between the germline ends. The CDR3 covers 13 residues. The CDR3 DNA reads as TGTGCCAGCAGCTTCACTACACAGAACATTCAGTACTTC. This gives the protein CASSFTTQNIQYF.

This clonotype was seen a handful of times. The chain combines TRBV4-3 with TRBJ1-1, with no clear D. Germline lookup yields CDR1 LGHNA and CDR2 YSLEER. The V end lost 0 bases, the J end lost 3 bases, and 8 bases lay between the germline ends. The CDR3 is 14 residues long. The CDR3 DNA follows: TGCGCCAGCAGCCAAGATGGGCTGTACACTGAAGCTTTCTTT. It specifies CASSQDGLYTEAFF.

V is TRBV28 and J is TRBJ1-4; possible D gene TRBD1, 5 bases. V lost 5 bases and J 6 bases, leaving 13 bases between the germline ends. The CDR3 consists of 14 residues. Germline assignment: CDR1 MDHEN and CDR2 SYDVKM. The CDR3 region has the DNA TGTGCCAGCAGTCTGCGTAGGGGATATGAAAAACTGTTTTTT. It is translated as CASSLRRGYEKLFF.